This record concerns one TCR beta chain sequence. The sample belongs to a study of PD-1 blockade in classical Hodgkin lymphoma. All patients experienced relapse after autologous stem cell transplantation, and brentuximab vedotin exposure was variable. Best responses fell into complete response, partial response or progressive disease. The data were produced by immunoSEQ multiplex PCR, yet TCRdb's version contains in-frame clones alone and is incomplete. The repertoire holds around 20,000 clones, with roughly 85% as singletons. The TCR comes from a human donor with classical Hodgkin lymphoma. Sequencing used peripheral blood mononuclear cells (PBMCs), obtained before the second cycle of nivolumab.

The CDR3 region has the DNA TGCGCCAGCAGCCCCGGGTGGGTCGGTGAAAAACTGTTTTTT. It translates to CASSPGWVGEKLFF. This rearrangement joins TRBV5-1 to TRBJ1-4; D ambiguous. Germline-derived CDR1 and CDR2 are SGHRS and YFSETQ. The CDR3 extends over 14 amino acids. V was clipped by 4 bases and J by 7 bases, with 14 bases between them.